Below are 24 T cell receptor beta chains sequenced from a single sample in a study of blood T cell repertoires in COVID-19. Here immunoSEQ multiplex PCR was the method, and the copy in TCRdb shows in-frame clones only, minus some. The sample includes some 200,000 clones, 80% to 90% of them seen just once. Sequencing was performed on PBMCs or T cells enriched from blood (not recorded which). These receptors came from a woman aged 18-35 years in a cohort exposed to, infected with or recovered from COVID-19 (not recorded which).

The J gene is TRBJ2-2, the V gene TRBV5-1, with 9 bases aligning to TRBD2. V dropped 2 bases and J dropped 4; count of bases not matched to a gene: 6. Germline CDR1 SGHRS, CDR2 YFSETQ. The CDR3 covers 16 residues. The CDR3 sequence: CASSFGLAGSTGELFF. CDR3 DNA: TGCGCCAGCAGCTTCGGGCTAGCGGGGTCCACCGGGGAGCTGTTTTTT.

CDR3 protein: CASSLGTGWGYTF. CDR3 coding DNA: TGTGCCAGCAGCTTAGGGACAGGATGGGGCTACACCTTC. The rearrangement joins TRBV7-8 to TRBJ1-2; 7 bases map to TRBD1. V was clipped by 1 base and J by 8 bases; unmatched bases: 4. Per the germline V gene, CDR1 is SGHVS and CDR2 is FQNEAQ. This CDR3 spans 13 amino acids.

This chain joins TRBV18 and TRBJ1-1; D call uncertain. Germline CDR1 KGHSH, CDR2 LQKENI. V was trimmed by 3 bases and J by 11 bases, leaving 16 bases between them. The CDR3 has 13 amino acids. The CDR3 here is CASSPGQREMAFF. The CDR3 nucleotides read TGTGCCAGCTCACCGGGTCAGAGGGAAATGGCTTTCTTT. The full variable domain, its missing parts supplied by reference TRBV18 and TRBJ1-1, is NAGVMQNPRHLVRRRGQEARLRCSPMKGHSHVYWYRQLPEEGLKFMVYLQKENIIDESGMPKERFSAEFPKEGPSILRIQQVVRGDSAAYFCASSPGQREMAFFGQGTRLTVV.

By its share, this clone is medium-sized. The rearrangement links TRBV28 to TRBJ1-3; 7 nucleotides agree with TRBD1. The CDR3 has 19 residues. With V trimmed by 2 bases and J by 0 bases, 13 bases remained unmatched. The germline V gene encodes CDR1 MDHEN and CDR2 SYDVKM. The CDR3 protein is CASSLELEGASLSGNTIYF. Written as DNA, the CDR3 is TGTGCCAGCAGTTTAGAGTTGGAGGGGGCTTCACTCTCTGGAAACACCATATATTTT.

The rearrangement links TRBV5-1 to TRBJ1-4; D is possibly TRBD1 (6 bases). CDR3 length: 14 amino acids. Germline values: CDR1 SGHRS, CDR2 YFSETQ. Trimming removed 3 bases at V and 2 bases at J, with 8 bases between. This CDR3 is CASSSGQTNEKLFF. In DNA, the CDR3 is TGCGCCAGCAGCTCCGGACAGACTAATGAAAAACTGTTTTTT.

The genes are TRBV7-9 and TRBJ1-5; D not certain. The CDR3 consists of 14 residues. CDR1 and CDR2 from the germline V gene are SEHNR and FQNEAQ (reference sequence). V was clipped by 4 bases and J by 0 bases, with 7 bases between them. The CDR3 here is CASSSTNSNQPQHF. Here the CDR3 DNA reads TGTGCCAGCAGCTCGACAAATAGCAATCAGCCCCAGCATTTT.

The gene calls are TRBV6-5 and TRBJ1-5; 9 positions match TRBD1. The CDR3 consists of 14 residues. Germline V gene lookup returns CDR1 MNHEY and CDR2 SVGAGI. V lost 5 bases to trimming and J lost 4 bases; unmatched junction nucleotides: 3. CDR3 in amino acids: CASSHDRGNQPQHF. CDR3 sequence (DNA): TGTGCCAGCAGTCACGACAGGGGGAATCAGCCCCAGCATTTT.

In its sample, this clone was seen a few times. The chain links TRBV7-8 to TRBJ1-5; D gene unclear. Germline V gives CDR1 SGHVS, CDR2 FQNEAQ. This CDR3 spans 16 amino acids. V gave up 1 base and J gave up 2 bases, with 12 bases separating them. The CDR3 nucleotides read TGTGCCAGCAGCTTAGGGTTCGGGGATGGCAATCAGCCCCAGCATTTT. This gives the protein CASSLGFGDGNQPQHF.

The CDR3 reads CASSSQGAFYGYTF. As DNA, the CDR3 is TGTGCCAGCAGCTCACAGGGGGCATTCTATGGCTACACCTTC. V usage is TRBV5-8 and J usage is TRBJ1-2; 9 nucleotides agree with TRBD1. Trimming removed 3 bases from V and 4 bases from J; junction bases left unmatched: 4. Germline CDR1 is SGHTS and CDR2 is YDEGEE. This CDR3 region has 14 residues.

The V and J genes are TRBV6-1 and TRBJ1-2, with TRBD1 identical over 10 bases. J was trimmed by 1 base and V by 3 bases; bases with no gene match: 2. Germline V gene data show CDR1 as MNHNS and CDR2 as SASEGT. The CDR3 is 15 amino acids. CDR3 protein: CASSDRTGGNYGYTF. The CDR3 DNA reads as TGTGCCAGCAGTGACCGGACAGGGGGTAACTATGGCTACACCTTC.

The chain uses TRBV23-1 and TRBJ2-1, with 10 bases identical to TRBD2. TRBV23-1 has ORF status, its function being uncertain. The CDR3 is made up of 14 amino acids. The trim removed 6 bases at V and 5 bases at J, leaving 4 bases unmatched. CDR3 bases: TGCGCCAGCAGGAGGACTAGCGGTCACAATGAGCAGTTCTTC. Amino acid sequence: CASRRTSGHNEQFF.

The V gene is TRBV27, the J gene TRBJ1-6; tentative D call: TRBD1 (6 bases). The germline CDR1 and CDR2 sequences are MNHEY and SMNVEV (reference sequence). With 1 base removed from V and 2 bases from J, the gap between germline ends came to 9 bases. The CDR3 runs to 16 residues. As DNA, the CDR3 is TGTGCCAGCAGTTTATTGGACAGCCCCTATAATTCACCCCTCCACTTT. It translates to CASSLLDSPYNSPLHF.

The V and J genes are TRBV24-1 and TRBJ1-4; 7 nucleotides line up with TRBD1. J gave up 6 bases and V 4 bases, and 4 bases lay outside the gene matches. This CDR3 spans 14 amino acids. Germline CDR1 is KGHDR and CDR2 is SFDVKD. In DNA, the CDR3 is TGTGCCACCAGTGACTCCGGGACAGATGAAAAACTGTTTTTT. Protein: CATSDSGTDEKLFF.

V usage is TRBV11-3 and J usage is TRBJ2-2; D is uncertain. The V end lost 1 base, the J end lost 3 bases, and 3 bases lay between the germline ends. This CDR3 spans 13 amino acids. CDR1 and CDR2 (germline): SGHNT, YENEEA. The CDR3 region is CASSLAYTGELFF. For the CDR3, the DNA is TGTGCCAGCAGCTTAGCCTACACCGGGGAGCTGTTTTTT.

The chain joins TRBV21-1 to TRBJ2-7; TRBD2 reflects the table's D call only, with no check against the DNA. TRBV21-1 counts as a pseudogene. The CDR3 runs 21 residues. CDR3 sequence (DNA): TGTGCCAGCAGCAAAGCAAACTCCGGGACTAGCGGGAGCCGCGACTCCTACGAGCAGTACTTC. It encodes CASSKANSGTSGSRDSYEQYF.

The chain carries TRBV5-1 and TRBJ2-7; D is possibly TRBD2 (6 bases). V was cut by 4 bases and J by 3 bases, with 17 bases left in between. The length of the CDR3 is 15 residues. Germline lookup yields CDR1 SGHRS and CDR2 YFSETQ. The CDR3 DNA follows: TGCGCCAGCAGCACCTCCGGGACTGGGAACTACGAGCAGTACTTC. Translating gives CASSTSGTGNYEQYF.

This clone was observed a single time. This rearrangement joins TRBV2 to TRBJ1-5; D remains ambiguous. The V and J ends lost 4 bases and 7 bases respectively, with 8 bases between them. The CDR3 covers 12 residues. Germline-derived CDR1 and CDR2 are SNHLY and FYNNEI. Here the CDR3 reads CASSAGVQPQHF. DNA of the CDR3: TGTGCCAGCAGTGCCGGTGTCCAGCCCCAGCATTTT.

This sequence joins TRBV19 and TRBJ2-2; D ambiguous. V lost 7 bases and J lost 4, with 7 bases in between. The germline CDR1 and CDR2 sequences are LNHDA and SQIVND (reference sequence). The CDR3 is made up of 12 amino acids. The CDR3 sequence is CASNTATGELFF. The CDR3 bases are TGTGCCAGTAACACAGCCACCGGGGAGCTGTTTTTT. The full variable domain, completed using reference TRBV19 and TRBJ2-2, is DGGITQSPKYLFRKEGQNVTLSCEQNLNHDAMYWYRQDPGQGLRLIYYSQIVNDFQKGDIAEGYSVSREKKESFPLTVTSAQKNPTAFYLCASNTATGELFFGEGSRLTVL.

The V call is TRBV19, the J call TRBJ1-5; TRBD1 matches at 7 bases. The CDR3 runs 15 residues. V trimming: 7 bases; J trimming: 7 bases; junction bases outside the gene matches: 13. The germline gives CDR1 LNHDA, CDR2 SQIVND (reference sequence). The CDR3 is CASTPLTGADQPQHF. CDR3 coding DNA: TGTGCCAGTACTCCGCTTACAGGGGCAGACCAGCCCCAGCATTTT.

V usage is TRBV5-4 and J usage is TRBJ2-7; 8 bases line up with TRBD1. The germline gives CDR1 SGHNT, CDR2 YYREEE (reference sequence). J was trimmed by 3 bases and V by 10 bases; bases with no gene match: 21. The CDR3 consists of 17 residues. The CDR3 region has the DNA TGTGCCGCAGGGCGCGGGACAGGAGGTTTTGGAAGCTACGAGCAGTACTTC. It codes for CAAGRGTGGFGSYEQYF.

This clone was seen just once. The V call is TRBV7-9, the J call TRBJ1-1, with D hard to call. Germline values: CDR1 SEHNR, CDR2 FQNEAQ (reference sequence). The CDR3 runs 14 residues. V dropped 7 bases and J dropped 3 bases, with 15 bases sitting between them. The CDR3 loop is CASTSNPRYTEAFF. In nucleotides, the CDR3 is TGTGCCAGCACCTCTAATCCCCGGTACACTGAAGCTTTCTTT.

The gene calls are TRBV18 and TRBJ1-5; D unclear. V was clipped by 4 bases and J by 2 bases, with 12 bases between them. Per germline, CDR1 KGHSH and CDR2 LQKENI. The CDR3 has 15 residues. CDR3 nucleotides: TGTGCCAGCTCACTGGGTTCCGGGGGCAATCAGCCCCAGCATTTT. This translates into CASSLGSGGNQPQHF.

V is TRBV3-1 (or the pseudogene TRBV3-2) and J is TRBJ2-7, with 10 bases lining up with TRBD2. Trimming removed 8 bases from V and 2 bases from J; junction bases left unmatched: 3. CDR3 length: 13 residues. Germline CDR1 is LGHDT and CDR2 is YNNKEL (reference sequence). This chain's CDR3 is CASRTSGTYEQYF. DNA of the CDR3: TGTGCCAGCCGCACTAGCGGGACCTACGAGCAGTACTTC.

CDR3 nucleotides: TGTGCCAGCAGCCAAGGTAGCGGGAATTACAATGAGCAGTTCTTC. Protein: CASSQGSGNYNEQFF. This chain links TRBV3-1 (or the pseudogene TRBV3-2) with TRBJ2-1, with 8 nucleotides matching TRBD2. V lost 1 base, J lost 4 bases, and 3 bases stayed unmatched. CDR3 size: 15 residues. Germline CDR1 reads LGHDT; CDR2 reads YNNKEL (reference sequence).